These 8 T cell receptor beta chains came from one sample sequenced in a study of identical twins. Using its own MiXCR run on the 5' RACE reads, TCRdb lists one record per CDR3 protein. The profile shows roughly 540,000 distinct CDR3 sequences, about 20% of them singletons. These records were also assigned to another study, of T cells expressing NK-cell markers.

The sequenced sample consisted of CD4+ T cells sorted from blood. The receptors were sampled from a woman between 18 and 29 years old in good health.

This chain joins TRBV6-1 and TRBJ2-1; TRBD2 might be the D (5 bases). Trimming removed 2 bases at V and 3 bases at J, with 14 bases between. The CDR3 extends over 16 amino acids. Germline lookup yields CDR1 MNHNS and CDR2 SASEGT. The CDR3, as DNA: TGTGCCAGCAGTGAATTAGGTAGCGCCGTCTACAATGAGCAGTTCTTC. This encodes CASSELGSAVYNEQFF.

In its sample, this clonotype was seen a few times. The J gene is TRBJ1-1, the V gene TRBV6-1, with 10 bases aligning to TRBD1. The V gene's germline CDR1 is MNHNS and CDR2 SASEGT. V dropped 6 bases and J dropped 0; count of bases not matched to a gene: 10. There are 17 residues in the CDR3. The CDR3 region has the DNA TGTGCCAGCAGGGAATTATGGGACAGGGGAGTGAACACTGAAGCTTTCTTT. Protein: CASRELWDRGVNTEAFF.

This chain joins TRBV7-9 and TRBJ2-2, with D tentatively TRBD1 (6 bases). Per germline, CDR1 SEHNR and CDR2 FQNEAQ (reference sequence). V lost 1 base to trimming and J lost 2 bases, with 8 bases between them. The CDR3 sequence is 15 residues long. The CDR3 nucleotides read TGTGCCAGCAGCTTAGGGGACATCAACACCGGGGAGCTGTTTTTT. Protein sequence: CASSLGDINTGELFF.

This clonotype was detected a few times. The chain links TRBV7-9 to TRBJ1-2; D possibly corresponds to TRBD1 (6 bases). There are 13 residues in the CDR3. Germline V CDR1 and CDR2: SEHNR, FQNEAQ (reference sequence). V was cut by 3 bases and J by 4 bases, with 9 bases left in between. The CDR3 DNA follows: TGTGCCAGCAGCTTGGAGGGGGTCTATGGCTACACCTTC. Encoded protein: CASSLEGVYGYTF. The full variable domain, rest sourced from reference TRBV7-9 and TRBJ1-2, is DTGVSQNPRHKITKRGQNVTFRCDPISEHNRLYWYRQTLGQGPEFLTYFQNEAQLEKSRLLSDRFSAERPKGSFSTLEIQRTEQGDSAMYLCASSLEGVYGYTFGSGTRLTVV.

This chain uses TRBV10-3 with TRBJ2-5; D is unresolved. This CDR3 has 12 residues. The ends were cut back, 7 bases at V and 5 bases at J, with 11 bases in the middle. Germline CDR1 reads ENHRY; CDR2 reads SYGVKD. The CDR3 sequence: CAIKGSLETQYF. The CDR3 region has the DNA TGTGCCATCAAAGGTAGTCTCGAGACCCAGTACTTC.

This clonotype has more than one count but fewer than ten. This sequence joins TRBV6-1 and TRBJ2-7; the D is unclear. Germline loops: CDR1 MNHNS, CDR2 SASEGT. This CDR3 is built from 13 residues. V was clipped by 3 bases and J by 5 bases, with 11 bases between them. The CDR3 DNA sequence: TGTGCCAGCAGTGACTGGTCCATTCACGAGCAGTACTTC. Its protein product is CASSDWSIHEQYF.

The chain is built from TRBV6-1 and TRBJ2-1; D may correspond to TRBD1 or TRBD2 (5 bases each). Germline V gene data show CDR1 as MNHNS and CDR2 as SASEGT. The CDR3 contains 18 residues. V shed 7 bases and J shed 7 bases, with 29 bases lying between them. CDR3 sequence (DNA): TGTGCCAGCACCTCACGCGGATTTGGGGGAGCAGCTAGTAATGAGCAGTTCTTC. It encodes CASTSRGFGGAASNEQFF.

This clonotype was detected a few times. CDR3 DNA: TGCAGTGCCACGGAGGGGGCAGGGTACAATGAGCAGTTCTTC. This gives the protein CSATEGAGYNEQFF. The chain combines TRBV20-1 with TRBJ2-1, with D possibly being TRBD1 (7 bases). V lost 6 bases, J lost 4 bases, and 16 bases lay in between. Germline assignment: CDR1 DFQATT and CDR2 SNEGSKA (reference sequence). This CDR3 is built from 14 residues.